This TCR beta chain was sequenced in a study of sequential checkpoint blockade in melanoma. CDR1 and CDR2 from the germline V gene are MNHEY and SMNVEV (reference sequence). There are 14 residues in the CDR3. V trimming: 8 bases; J trimming: 6 bases; junction bases outside the gene matches: 12. Treatment meaning: randomized to nivolumab then ipilimumab (arm A) or the reverse (arm B). Profiling relied on immunoSEQ multiplex PCR, and the TCRdb table lists in-frame clones only, not all of them. Among fewer than 15,000 clones listed, about 65% were seen once. The chain recombines TRBV27 with TRBJ2-7; the match to TRBD2 covers 8 bases. The starting material was CD8+ T cells sorted from blood (inferred from file names), obtained from a patient given nivolumab and ipilimumab in sequence. The receptor was derived from a human donor with melanoma. This CDR3 is CASADGREAGEQYF. The CDR3 bases are TGTGCCAGCGCCGACGGGCGGGAGGCTGGCGAGCAGTACTTC.